Described below is a single T cell receptor beta chain sequence and its context. Its target is unknown. The CDR3 spans 14 residues. V lost 5 bases, J lost 4 bases, and 13 bases lay in between. Germline V gene sequence: CDR1 LGHNT, CDR2 FRNRAP. Profiling relied on immunoSEQ multiplex PCR, and the TCRdb table lists in-frame clones only, not all of them. The sample holds about 83,000 clones; 85% to 95% are singletons and the top ten take about 0.14%. This specimen belongs to a study of human versus mouse CDR3 diversity and MHC coevolution. General study results and limits: Human CDR3s averaged more deletions and insertions than mouse CDR3s.

Sequenced sample: naive CD4+ T cells from blood. Subset here: CD45RO-negative CD62L-positive naive CD4 T cells. The sequence was obtained from a person aged 30 to 69 in good health. The chain employs TRBV12-5 and TRBJ2-3; D is perhaps TRBD2 (5 bases). CDR3 region: CASGPGLESDTQYF. In nucleotides, the CDR3 is TGTGCTAGTGGTCCCGGACTGGAATCAGATACGCAGTATTTT.